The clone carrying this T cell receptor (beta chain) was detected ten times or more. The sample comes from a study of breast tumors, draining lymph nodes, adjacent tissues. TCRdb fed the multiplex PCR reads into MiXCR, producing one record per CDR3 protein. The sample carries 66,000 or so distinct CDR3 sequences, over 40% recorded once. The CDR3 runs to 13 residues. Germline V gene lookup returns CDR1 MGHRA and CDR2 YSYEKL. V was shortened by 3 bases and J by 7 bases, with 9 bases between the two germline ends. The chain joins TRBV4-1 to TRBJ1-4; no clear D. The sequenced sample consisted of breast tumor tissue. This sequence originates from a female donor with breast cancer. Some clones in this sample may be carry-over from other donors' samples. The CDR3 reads CASSHQAAEKLFF. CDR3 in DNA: TGCGCCAGCAGCCACCAGGCTGCTGAAAAACTGTTTTTT.